A single sample gave rise to the 25 T cell receptor beta chains below, sequenced in a study of T cell clonality in common variable immunodeficiency. General study points: Reportedly, TCR beta sequences from common variable immunodeficiency showed fewer deletions and N-nucleotide insertions.

Assay: immunoSEQ multiplex PCR; the TCRdb copy retains only in-frame clones and omits some. There are 25,000 to 35,000 clones in the sample, none observed a single time. No cognate antigen is known for these TCRs. The specimen sequenced was peripheral blood mononuclear cells. These receptors were collected from a human donor with common variable immunodeficiency.

This clone has at least ten counts. The CDR3 extends 3 residues past the end of the read, so its final part is completed from the germline J gene. The V and J genes are TRBV5-1 and TRBJ2-7; D is perhaps TRBD2 (6 bases). The CDR3 loop spans 13 amino acids. Trimming took off 0 bases at V and 3 bases at J, with 7 bases between the two ends. The germline V gene encodes CDR1 SGHRS and CDR2 YFSETQ. The CDR3 DNA, read in part, is TGCGCCAGCAGCTTGGTGCGGGGCTACGAG. Amino acid sequence: CASSLVRGYE. The full-length CDR3 reads as CASSLVRGYEQYF.

This clone has ten or more counts. The sequenced fragment ends 3 residues before the CDR3 boundary, so the rest is inferred from the germline J gene. The chain carries TRBV5-1 and TRBJ2-5; TRBD2 matches at 8 bases. The V gene's germline CDR1 is SGHRS and CDR2 YFSETQ. This CDR3 has 15 amino acids. The V and J ends lost 1 base and 2 bases, in that order; junction bases with no gene match: 4. CDR3 in amino acids: CASSLRGTRQETQYF. Incomplete CDR3 DNA: TGCGCCAGCAGCTTGCGAGGGACTAGACAAGAGACC.

This clone was recorded a few times. Read sequence stops 3 residues before the CDR3 end, and the germline J gene provides the missing end. V and J are TRBV2 and TRBJ1-1; D is unresolved. Germline V gives CDR1 SNHLY, CDR2 FYNNEI. Trimming shortened V by 6 bases and J by 3 bases, and 11 bases separated the two germline ends. CDR3 length equals 13 residues. The part of the CDR3 DNA that was read is TGTGCCAGCAGGGATAGCCGGGACACTGAA. This sequence encodes CASRDSRDTE. Given in full, the CDR3 is CASRDSRDTEAFF.

This clone was picked up many times. The read is 3 residues too short to cover the CDR3 end, so that end is filled in from the germline J gene. The chain has TRBV5-1 and TRBJ2-3; perhaps D is TRBD1 or TRBD2 (5 bases each). Trimming pared 2 bases from V and 2 bases from J, leaving 9 bases between. This CDR3 is 14 amino acids long. Germline loops: CDR1 SGHRS, CDR2 YFSETQ. The CDR3 bases that were read are TGCGCCAGCAGCTTTGAGGGGCCCACAGATACG. This encodes CASSFEGPTDT. The whole CDR3 reads CASSFEGPTDTQYF.

This clone appeared a few times. The read ends 3 residues before the CDR3 terminus; that terminus is restored from the germline J gene. The rearrangement links TRBV7-9 to TRBJ2-5; TRBD2 aligns across 8 bases. The CDR3 runs 15 residues. The trim removed 2 bases at V and 5 bases at J, leaving 7 bases unmatched. CDR1 is SEHNR, CDR2 FQNEAQ, per germline (reference sequence). CDR3 sequence reads: CASSLTGGREETQYF. The part of the CDR3 DNA that was read is TGTGCCAGCAGCTTAACGGGGGGGCGGGAGGAGACC.

This clone came up many times. The read terminates 3 residues ahead of where the CDR3 ends, so the germline J gene completes it. The rearrangement uses TRBV14 and TRBJ1-4; TRBD1 might be the D (6 bases). This CDR3 comprises 16 residues. Deletions cut 3 bases from V and 10 bases from J, with 21 bases between. CDR1 SGHDN and CDR2 FVKESK come from the germline V gene. The CDR3 bases that were read are TGTGCCAGCAGCCAGTTCCGGGACACCCGCGGTGGAAAA. The encoded protein is CASSQFRDTRGGK. The CDR3 as a whole reads CASSQFRDTRGGKLFF.

Only a few counts were recorded for this clone. The read gets to within 3 residues of the CDR3 end, and the germline J gene fills in the rest. This chain joins TRBV6-2 or TRBV6-3 and TRBJ2-7, with 7 bases aligning to TRBD1. This CDR3 contains 15 residues. CDR1 MNHEY and CDR2 SVGEGT come from the germline V gene. The trim removed 2 bases at V and 3 bases at J, leaving 7 bases unmatched. Partial CDR3 DNA: TGTGCCAGCAGTTACAAGGGGGCAGGGCTCTACGAG. Protein sequence: CASSYKGAGLYE. The whole CDR3 sequence is CASSYKGAGLYEQYF.

In regard to this clone: The CDR3 end falls 3 residues outside the read, so it is completed with the germline J gene. The chain links TRBV5-6 to TRBJ2-7; 7 nucleotides match TRBD2. V dropped 5 bases and J dropped 0; count of bases not matched to a gene: 8. This CDR3 has 15 residues. CDR1 and CDR2 from the germline V gene are SGHDT and YYEEEE. CDR3 bases read: TGTGCCAGCAGTTCCACTGGACTAGGCTCCTACGAG. Translated: CASSSTGLGSYE. The full CDR3 reads CASSSTGLGSYEQYF.

This clone has at least ten counts. The read stops 3 residues short of the end of the CDR3; the missing end is completed from the germline J gene. V and J are TRBV2 and TRBJ2-1; TRBD1 matches at 9 bases. The CDR3 sequence is 15 residues long. With V trimmed by 5 bases and J by 3 bases, 5 bases remained unmatched. Germline loops: CDR1 SNHLY, CDR2 FYNNEI. CDR3 bases read: TGTGCCAGCAGTTACCGGGGACAGGGCTACAATGAG. It is translated as CASSYRGQGYNE. The whole CDR3 protein reads CASSYRGQGYNEQFF.

As for this clone: A junction end diverges from the germline sequence, so it may reflect a read error. The DNA ends 3 residues before the CDR3 does, and the rest of the CDR3 is filled in from the germline J gene. The chain carries TRBV5-1 and TRBJ2-7; 10 nucleotides match TRBD1. Per the germline V gene, CDR1 is SGHRS and CDR2 is YFSETQ. The CDR3 extends over 14 amino acids. The CDR3 spells CAGSLDRGFVEQYF. The sequenced part of the CDR3 DNA is TGCGCCGGCAGCTTGGACAGGGGGTTCGTCGAG.

This clone has ten or more counts. The read ends 3 residues shy of where the CDR3 ends; the end is completed using the germline J gene. The chain recombines TRBV30 with TRBJ1-2, with TRBD1 identical over 9 bases. Germline V lookup: CDR1 GTSNPN, CDR2 SVGIG (reference sequence). The CDR3 contains 14 residues. The CDR3 loop reads CAWKDRDRDWGYTF. CDR3 DNA, as far as it was read: TGTGCCTGGAAGGACCGGGACAGGGATTGGGGC.

In this sample, this clone turned up many times. The read stops 3 residues short of the end of the CDR3; the missing end is completed from the germline J gene. The chain carries TRBV20-1 and TRBJ2-6; 8 nucleotides match TRBD1. In germline, CDR1 is DFQATT, CDR2 SNEGSKA (reference sequence). This CDR3 is built from 16 residues. Unmatched junction bases numbered 4, after V lost 2 bases and J lost 1 base. CDR3 residues: CSARQGAISGANVLTF. The CDR3 bases that were read are TGCAGTGCTAGACAGGGGGCGATATCTGGGGCCAACGTC.

This clone has a count of ten or more. The read stops 3 residues short of the end of the CDR3; the missing end is completed from the germline J gene. V and J are TRBV5-4 and TRBJ2-3; 16 bases fit TRBD2. The CDR3 sequence is 16 residues long. The junction had 2 bases not matched to a gene; V was cut back by 3 bases and J by 4 bases. Germline values: CDR1 SGHNT, CDR2 YYREEE (reference sequence). CDR3 DNA, as far as it was read: TGTGCCAGCAGCTCGGGACTAGCGGGAGGGGCAGATACG. Translated: CASSSGLAGGADT. The CDR3 reads in full as CASSSGLAGGADTQYF.

This clone was observed a few times. The CDR3 end is not reached by the read, which stops 3 residues before it; the germline J gene fills it in. The chain joins TRBV7-8 to TRBJ1-3; tentative D call: TRBD1 (5 bases). The length of the CDR3 is 17 residues. The germline V gene has CDR1 SGHVS and CDR2 FQNEAQ. Trimming took 1 base from V and 2 from J, leaving 15 bases between them. CDR3 region: CASSLEGWGFPGNTIYF. The CDR3 bases that were read are TGTGCCAGCAGCTTAGAAGGGTGGGGCTTTCCTGGAAACACC. The full variable domain, with the rest looked up from reference TRBV7-8 and TRBJ1-3, is GAGVSQSPRYKVAKRGQDVALRCDPISGHVSLFWYQQALGQGPEFLTYFQNEAQLDKSGLPSDRFFAERPEGSVSTLKIQRTQQEDSAVYLCASSLEGWGFPGNTIYFGEGSWLTVV.

This clone was counted at least ten times. The read halts 3 residues ahead of the CDR3 end, with the missing end drawn from the germline J gene. V gene TRBV28 combines with J gene TRBJ1-6; tentatively, D is TRBD1 (5 bases). The germline V gene has CDR1 MDHEN and CDR2 SYDVKM. The V gene lost 7 bases and the J gene lost 8 bases, with 21 bases spanning the gap. There are 16 residues in the CDR3. Here the CDR3 reads CASTLGEGNSHSPLHF. The covered CDR3 bases are TGTGCCAGCACCCTGGGAGAGGGGAACTCTCATTCACCC. The full variable domain, in which reference TRBV28 and TRBJ1-6 provide the parts outside the CDR3, is DVKVTQSSRYLVKRTGEKVFLECVQDMDHENMFWYRQDPGLGLRLIYFSYDVKMKEKGDIPEGYSVSREKKERFSLILESASTNQTSMYLCASTLGEGNSHSPLHFGNGTRLTVT.

This clone was detected only a few times. The read ends 3 residues early relative to the CDR3; the germline J gene fills the gap. The chain couples TRBV5-1 to TRBJ2-5; TRBD2 agrees at 8 bases. Germline CDR1 SGHRS, CDR2 YFSETQ. This CDR3 has 14 residues. The V and J ends lost 4 bases and 4 bases, in that order; junction bases with no gene match: 6. The sequenced CDR3 bases are TGCGCCAGCAGCGCTGGACTAGCTCGAGAGACC. Translated, it gives CASSAGLARET. The entire CDR3 reads CASSAGLARETQYF.

Comments on this clone: The CDR3 end falls 3 residues outside the read, so it is completed with the germline J gene. V and J are TRBV5-1 and TRBJ1-1, with 9 bases aligning to TRBD1. The CDR3 runs to 17 residues. The germline V gene encodes CDR1 SGHRS and CDR2 YFSETQ. V trimming: 0 bases; J trimming: 3 bases; junction bases outside the gene matches: 9. The CDR3 protein is CASSLAGTGFGDTEAFF. CDR3 DNA, as far as it was read: TGCGCCAGCAGCTTGGCGGGGACAGGGTTTGGCGACACTGAA.

This clone has at least ten counts. The missing CDR3 end, 3 residues past where the read stops, is filled in from the germline J gene. This chain links TRBV5-1 with TRBJ2-3, with 7 bases fitting TRBD2. Germline V gene lookup returns CDR1 SGHRS and CDR2 YFSETQ. The CDR3 consists of 13 residues. The J segment lost 6 bases and the V segment lost 5 bases, leaving 6 bases of the junction unmatched. The DNA read from the CDR3 is TGCGCCAGCAGGGCTAGCGGTGGGGATACG. It codes for CASRASGGDT. The full CDR3 protein reads CASRASGGDTQYF.

This clone was seen repeatedly, ten times or more. The missing CDR3 end, 3 residues past where the read stops, is filled in from the germline J gene. V gene TRBV18 combines with J gene TRBJ2-3; D unresolved. Germline values: CDR1 KGHSH, CDR2 LQKENI. The length of the CDR3 is 13 residues. The V end lost 3 bases, the J end lost 2 bases, and 6 bases lay between the germline ends. The DNA read from the CDR3 is TGTGCCAGCTCACCGACTCACACAGATACG. It codes for CASSPTHTDT. The complete CDR3 reads CASSPTHTDTQYF.

This clone has just a few counts. Read data end 3 residues before the CDR3 end; the end is taken from the germline J gene. The gene calls are TRBV18 and TRBJ2-7; possibly TRBD2 for D (6 bases). CDR1 is KGHSH, CDR2 LQKENI, per germline. V lost 1 base and J 6 bases, leaving 10 bases between the germline ends. The CDR3 totals 13 residues. The sequenced part of the CDR3 DNA is TGTGCCAGCTCACCACGGGGGGAGGCCGAG. Translating gives CASSPRGEAE. The entire CDR3 is CASSPRGEAEQYF.

This clone appeared many times. The sequence runs out 3 residues before the end of the CDR3; the remainder is reconstructed from the germline J gene. The chain has TRBV18 and TRBJ2-1, with 7 bases aligning to TRBD2. J lost 6 bases, V lost 2 bases, and 7 bases had no gene match. This CDR3 comprises 15 residues. CDR1 and CDR2 (germline): KGHSH, LQKENI. Incomplete CDR3 DNA: TGTGCCAGCTCACCAGGCCTAGCGGCCACCAATGAG. Translating it yields CASSPGLAATNE. The entire CDR3 sequence reads CASSPGLAATNEQFF.

This clone was counted ten times or more. The sequenced CDR3 bases are TGCGCCAGCAGCCTATGGACTAGCGGGAGCACAGATACG. This codes for CASSLWTSGSTDT. Given in full, the CDR3 is CASSLWTSGSTDTQYF. V is TRBV5-1 and J is TRBJ2-3; 11 bases agree with TRBD2. The CDR3 end lies 3 residues beyond the end of the read and is filled in from the germline J gene. Unmatched junction bases numbered 4, after V lost 4 bases and J lost 0 bases. The CDR3 covers 16 residues. In germline, CDR1 is SGHRS, CDR2 YFSETQ. The whole variable domain, remainder taken from reference TRBV5-1 and TRBJ2-3, is KAGVTQTPRYLIKTRGQQVTLSCSPISGHRSVSWYQQTPGQGLQFLFEYFSETQRNKGNFPGRFSGRQFSNSRSEMNVSTLELGDSALYLCASSLWTSGSTDTQYFGPGTRLTVL.

This clone was picked up many times. The CDR3 end lies 3 residues beyond the end of the read and is filled in from the germline J gene. The gene calls are TRBV2 and TRBJ1-6, with TRBD1 matching 10 bases. V was pared by 6 bases and J by 3 bases, with 2 bases of the junction left unmatched. Germline CDR1 and CDR2: SNHLY and FYNNEI. The CDR3 covers 15 residues. The sequenced part of the CDR3 DNA is TGTGCCAGCAGGAGGGACAGGGGCTATAATTCACCC. It is translated as CASRRDRGYNSP. Given in full, the CDR3 is CASRRDRGYNSPLHF.

With respect to this clone: The DNA ends 3 residues before the CDR3 does, and the rest of the CDR3 is filled in from the germline J gene. The chain is built from TRBV7-7 and TRBJ2-5; D is perhaps TRBD2 (7 bases). This CDR3 comprises 15 residues. The germline gives CDR1 SSHAT, CDR2 FNYEAQ (reference sequence). The V gene lost 4 bases and the J gene lost 5 bases, with 17 bases spanning the gap. CDR3 residues: CASSSRPEGGETQYF. CDR3 DNA, as far as it was read: TGTGCCAGCAGCTCAAGACCCGAGGGGGGGGAGACC.

This clone is medium-sized in the sample. Coverage ceases 3 residues before the CDR3 finishes, and the germline J gene fills in the end. This chain links TRBV7-9 with TRBJ2-5; 10 bases agree with TRBD2. Germline lookup yields CDR1 SEHNR and CDR2 FQNEAQ (reference sequence). J lost 2 bases, V lost 8 bases, and 8 bases had no gene match. CDR3 length: 15 residues. CDR3: CASGDTSGEQETQYF. CDR3 DNA (partial): TGTGCCAGCGGGGATACTAGCGGGGAACAAGAGACC.